Listed below are T cell receptor beta chains from one sample, sequenced in a study of T cells in Graves' hyperthyroidism and ophthalmopathy. TCRdb reprocessed the multiplex PCR reads via MiXCR and lists one record per CDR3 protein. The sample has a few hundred thousand distinct CDR3 sequences, more than 15% seen once. Sequencing was carried out using blood. The origin of the receptors is a woman aged 40 to 50 with Graves' ophthalmopathy. Each CDR3 is given with its conserved first and last residue. D genes are given only for firm matches. Expanded clones are given a class, and other clones once, few, many or no size at all.

TGTGCCAGCAGTGAAGAACTAGCGCATAATGAGCAGTTCTTC	CASSEELAHNEQFF	14	many	TRBV2	TRBJ2-1	TRBD2
TGTGCCAGCAGTCCCGGGGACTTTCCGAACCCCTACAATGAGCAGTTCTTC	CASSPGDFPNPYNEQFF	17	-	TRBV28	TRBJ2-1	-
TGCAGTGCACCCGGGACACGGATCTCCTACGAGCAGTACTTC	CSAPGTRISYEQYF	14	few	TRBV20-1	TRBJ2-7	-
TGCAGCGTTGTTGACCCGTTCGCATATGAGCAGTTCTTC	CSVVDPFAYEQFF	13	-	TRBV29-1	TRBJ2-1	-
TGTGCCAGCAGTCCATTCGGTAGGGGCAGCAATCAGCCCCAGCATTTT	CASSPFGRGSNQPQHF	16	-	TRBV12-3/TRBV12-4	TRBJ1-5	-
TGTGCCAGCAGCCAACTTTGGGATACGCAGTATTTT	CASSQLWDTQYF	12	-	TRBV6-1	TRBJ2-3	-
TGCAGTGCTGACATAGCGGGAGGCCGCGAGCAGTACTTC	CSADIAGGREQYF	13	many	TRBV20-1	TRBJ2-7	TRBD2
TGTGCCAGCAGTTTAAGTACTAGCGGCTACAAAAACATTCAGTACTTC	CASSLSTSGYKNIQYF	16	many	TRBV12-3/TRBV12-4	TRBJ2-4	TRBD2
TGCAGTGCTCAGGAATCACAAGGAAGGAATGAGCAGTTCTTC	CSAQESQGRNEQFF	14	many	TRBV20-1	TRBJ2-1	-
TGTGCCAGCAGTTACATGGGGGCGGGGCGGACCTACAATGAGCAGTTCTTC	CASSYMGAGRTYNEQFF	17	-	TRBV6-6	TRBJ2-1	-
TGCGCCAGCAGTGAGTCGGGAAACTCTGGAAACACCATATATTTT	CASSESGNSGNTIYF	15	-	TRBV10-1	TRBJ1-3	-
TGTGCCAGCAGCCAAGAGTCGACGACTACAAGCTCCTACGAGCAGTACTTC	CASSQESTTTSSYEQYF	17	-	TRBV11-2	TRBJ2-7	-
TGTGCCAGCACCCTACGGGAGGTCGGTGGGGAGCTGTTTTTT	CASTLREVGGELFF	14	many	TRBV12-3/TRBV12-4	TRBJ2-2	TRBD2
TGTGCCAGCCTCTCCGGGGGGTTCCAAGAGACCCAGTACTTC	CASLSGGFQETQYF	14	many	TRBV18	TRBJ2-5	TRBD2
TGTGCCAGCAGTTTCGCGGTAGCGGGGCGCCCAGATACGCAGTATTTT	CASSFAVAGRPDTQYF	16	-	TRBV12-3/TRBV12-4	TRBJ2-3	TRBD2
TGCGCCAGCAGCTTGATTATGGGTTCGAACACTGAAGCTTTCTTT	CASSLIMGSNTEAFF	15	many	TRBV5-1	TRBJ1-1	-
TGCGCCAGCAGCTTCGTAGCGGGAGGAGCAAATGAGCAGTTCTTC	CASSFVAGGANEQFF	15	-	TRBV5-1	TRBJ2-1	TRBD2